The T cell receptor beta chain under discussion was sequenced for a study of blood T cell repertoires in COVID-19. Study-level background: COVID-19 samples collected from the United States, Italy and Spain covered acute and convalescent phases. T cells, B-cell-depleted T cells, or PBMCs provided the cDNA or gDNA that served as material.

Authors' analysis steps: Amplification of reference gene primers was used by the study to estimate nucleated cell counts. The data were produced by immunoSEQ multiplex PCR, yet TCRdb's version contains in-frame clones alone and is incomplete. The V and J calls and the clone size are those of that table, but D and trimming were determined from the DNA. The profile shows over 150,000 clones, around four fifths of them singletons. CDR1 is LNHDA and CDR2 is SQIVND in the germline V gene (reference sequence). This CDR3 has 14 amino acids. The ends were cut back, 5 bases at V and 0 bases at J, with 11 bases in the middle.

J is TRBJ2-7 and V is TRBV19, with D maybe TRBD1 (6 bases). This receptor was taken from a woman aged 70-85 years with COVID-19, enrolled during active disease. The sequencing input was peripheral blood. The CDR3 coding sequence is TGTGCCAGTAGTGCGGACAGCTACTCCTACGAGCAGTACTTC. Translating it yields CASSADSYSYEQYF.